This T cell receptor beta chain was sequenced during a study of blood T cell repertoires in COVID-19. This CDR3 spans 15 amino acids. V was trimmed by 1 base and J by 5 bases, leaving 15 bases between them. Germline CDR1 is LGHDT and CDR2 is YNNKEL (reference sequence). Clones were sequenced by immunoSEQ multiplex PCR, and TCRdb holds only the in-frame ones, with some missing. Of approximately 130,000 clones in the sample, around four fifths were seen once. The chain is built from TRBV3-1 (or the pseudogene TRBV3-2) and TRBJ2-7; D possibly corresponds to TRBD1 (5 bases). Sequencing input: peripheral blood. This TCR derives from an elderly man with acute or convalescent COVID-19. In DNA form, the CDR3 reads TGTGCCAGCAGCCAAGTAGGTCCAAGGGGTCACGAGCAGTACTTC. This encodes CASSQVGPRGHEQYF.